These T cell receptor beta chains were read from a single sample in a study of T cells after posttransplantation cyclophosphamide. The assay was immunoSEQ multiplex PCR, and TCRdb's table has in-frame clones only and misses some. The sample gives roughly 35,000 clones, none seen only once, and the top ten clones hold 5.5% to 8.5%. Sequenced input: PBMCs. Receptor source: a woman aged 50 to 65 in good health and a related stem cell transplant donor. Each CDR3 is given with its conserved first and last residue. The D gene is left open where the match is weak. Where a row states a size, it is once, few, many or the class of an expanded clone; other rows omit it.

d_call | clone_size | j_call | v_call | cdr3_aa | cdr3_nt
. | . | TRBJ2-3 | TRBV15 | CATGGAGGTDTQYF | TGTGCCACAGGGGGGGCAGGGGGCACGGATACGCAGTATTTT
TRBD2 | many | TRBJ2-1 | TRBV29-1 | CSVRTSASYNEQFF | TGCAGCGTAAGGACTAGCGCGTCCTACAATGAGCAGTTCTTC
TRBD1 | many | TRBJ2-7 | TRBV27 | CASSSIPGQGTYEQYF | TGTGCCAGCAGTTCAATCCCGGGACAGGGAACCTACGAGCAGTACTTC
. | . | TRBJ1-2 | TRBV11-2 | CASSLGVLVDYYGYTF | TGTGCCAGCAGCTTAGGTGTCTTGGTAGATTATTATGGCTACACCTTC
. | many | TRBJ1-1 | TRBV5-4 | CASSLTSNTEAFF | TGTGCCAGCAGCTTGACAAGTAACACTGAAGCTTTCTTT
. | many | TRBJ2-1 | TRBV2 | CASRLAEVTNEQFF | TGTGCCAGCAGATTAGCGGAGGTCACTAATGAGCAGTTCTTC
TRBD1 | many | TRBJ1-4 | TRBV19 | CASSIKPPGTGLAYEKLFF | TGTGCCAGTAGTATTAAGCCCCCCGGGACAGGGCTCGCCTATGAAAAACTGTTTTTT
. | many | TRBJ1-3 | TRBV28 | CASSFYPTSGNTIYF | TGTGCCAGCAGTTTCTATCCCACCTCTGGAAACACCATATATTTT
. | many | TRBJ1-1 | TRBV6-5 | CASAEVRGTEAFF | TGTGCCAGCGCAGAAGTGAGGGGGACTGAAGCTTTCTTT
TRBD2 | many | TRBJ2-1 | TRBV19 | CASSIPRERGGDNEQFF | TGTGCCAGTAGTATCCCAAGGGAGCGGGGGGGGGACAATGAGCAGTTCTTC
. | many | TRBJ1-2 | TRBV19 | CASTEGFSRGYTF | TGTGCCAGTACCGAGGGGTTTTCGAGAGGCTACACCTTC
. | many | TRBJ2-3 | TRBV7-9 | CASSFGTSSTDTQYF | TGTGCCAGCAGCTTTGGTACTAGTAGCACAGATACGCAGTATTTT
TRBD1 | many | TRBJ2-7 | TRBV2 | CARAGQDDEQYF | TGTGCCAGGGCGGGACAGGATGACGAGCAGTACTTC
. | few | TRBJ2-3 | TRBV6-5 | CASSPPGNTDTQYF | TGTGCCAGCAGTCCTCCAGGGAACACAGATACGCAGTATTTT
. | many | TRBJ2-1 | TRBV6-5 | CASRRGRASEQFF | TGTGCCAGCAGGCGGGGGCGGGCGAGTGAGCAGTTCTTC
TRBD2 | many | TRBJ2-2 | TRBV4-2 | CASSQEGLAGNTGELFF | TGTGCCAGCAGCCAAGAAGGACTAGCGGGGAACACCGGGGAGCTGTTTTTT
TRBD2 | many | TRBJ2-2 | TRBV5-1 | CASSPPGLDFGGELFF | TGCGCCAGCAGCCCACCTGGACTAGATTTTGGCGGGGAGCTGTTTTTT
. | few | TRBJ2-7 | TRBV4-1 | CASSTPPQPSSYEQYF | TGCGCCAGCAGTACCCCCCCACAGCCGAGCTCCTACGAGCAGTACTTC
TRBD1 | many | TRBJ2-6 | TRBV12-5 | CASGSGQPGANVLTF | TGTGCTAGTGGCTCGGGACAGCCTGGGGCCAACGTCCTGACTTTC
. | many | TRBJ1-1 | TRBV5-1 | CASSPDGPGGNTEAFF | TGCGCCAGCAGCCCCGATGGGCCGGGGGGCAATACTGAAGCTTTCTTT
TRBD1 | many | TRBJ2-1 | TRBV18 | CASAKGTEYNEQFF | TGTGCCAGCGCCAAAGGGACAGAATACAATGAGCAGTTCTTC
. | many | TRBJ2-7 | TRBV12-3/TRBV12-4 | CASSFPGVRSEQYF | TGTGCCAGCAGTTTCCCCGGGGTAAGAAGTGAGCAGTACTTC
TRBD2 | . | TRBJ2-4 | TRBV11-2 | CASSLDAGVGNIQYF | TGTGCCAGCAGCTTAGATGCGGGAGTAGGTAACATTCAGTACTTC
. | many | TRBJ2-4 | TRBV19 | CASSRDTDGTKNIQYF | TGTGCCAGTAGTAGGGACACGGACGGGACCAAAAACATTCAGTACTTC
TRBD2 | few | TRBJ2-1 | TRBV29-1 | CSASSGGNNEQFF | TGCAGCGCTTCTAGCGGGGGAAACAATGAGCAGTTCTTC
. | few | TRBJ1-1 | TRBV7-6 | CASSLRGAIRRITEAFF | TGTGCCAGCAGCCTCCGGGGGGCAATTCGGCGGATCACTGAAGCTTTCTTT
TRBD1 | many | TRBJ1-5 | TRBV10-3 | CAISESAGTESNQPQHF | TGTGCCATCAGTGAGTCCGCCGGGACAGAAAGCAATCAGCCCCAGCATTTT
. | . | TRBJ2-5 | TRBV27 | CASSPEGETQYF | TGTGCCAGCAGTCCCGAAGGCGAGACCCAGTACTTC
. | few | TRBJ1-2 | TRBV28 | CASSLMGASHGYTF | TGTGCCAGCAGTTTAATGGGCGCATCGCATGGCTACACCTTC
TRBD1 | many | TRBJ2-7 | TRBV5-1 | CASSLGVLGQGRLEQYF | TGCGCCAGCAGCCTCGGAGTCCTGGGACAGGGGAGACTCGAGCAGTACTTC
TRBD1 | few | TRBJ2-2 | TRBV27 | CASREQGGANTGELFF | TGTGCCAGCAGGGAACAGGGGGGAGCGAACACCGGGGAGCTGTTTTTT
TRBD1 | many | TRBJ2-7 | TRBV5-1 | CASSSGQRAEQYF | TGCGCCAGCAGCTCGGGACAGCGAGCCGAGCAGTACTTC
. | many | TRBJ1-1 | TRBV6-1 | CASTSPGSGTEAFF | TGTGCCAGCACCTCGCCGGGGAGTGGGACTGAAGCTTTCTTT
TRBD1 | many | TRBJ1-1 | TRBV6-5 | CASSYLPGQKNTEAFF | TGTGCCAGCAGTTATTTACCGGGACAGAAAAACACTGAAGCTTTCTTT
. | . | TRBJ2-3 | TRBV11-2 | CASSLTGLSTDTQYF | TGTGCCAGCAGCTTAACAGGTCTTAGCACAGATACGCAGTATTTT
TRBD2 | few | TRBJ2-3 | TRBV7-2 | CASSSSSGRDTDTQYF | TGTGCCAGCAGCAGCAGTAGCGGGAGGGACACAGATACGCAGTATTTT
. | many | TRBJ1-4 | TRBV27 | CASSFSGQWEKLFF | TGTGCCAGCAGTTTTTCGGGACAATGGGAAAAACTGTTTTTT
TRBD1 | many | TRBJ2-7 | TRBV7-6 | CASSLTQGAMYEQYF | TGTGCCAGCAGCTTAACCCAGGGGGCGATGTACGAGCAGTACTTC
. | few | TRBJ1-2 | TRBV9 | CASSVDLSGLEGYTF | TGTGCCAGCAGCGTTGACCTCAGCGGGCTAGAGGGCTACACCTTC
. | many | TRBJ2-3 | TRBV5-4 | CASSPQSLQAFSTDTQYF | TGTGCCAGCAGCCCACAAAGTCTGCAAGCGTTCAGCACAGATACGCAGTATTTT
. | few | TRBJ2-5 | TRBV7-3 | CASSPGNYKGETQYF | TGTGCCAGCAGCCCGGGGAACTACAAAGGGGAGACCCAGTACTTC
TRBD1 | . | TRBJ2-7 | TRBV9 | CASSAGGWDEQYF | TGTGCCAGCAGCGCAGGGGGCTGGGACGAGCAGTACTTC
TRBD1 | few | TRBJ2-1 | TRBV7-3 | CASSSRGTVTYNEQFF | TGTGCCAGCAGCTCCCGAGGGACAGTCACCTACAATGAGCAGTTCTTC
. | many | TRBJ1-1 | TRBV12-3/TRBV12-4 | CASSPHLWGRDTEAFF | TGTGCCAGCAGTCCCCACCTATGGGGCCGGGACACTGAAGCTTTCTTT
TRBD2 | many | TRBJ2-4 | TRBV28 | CASSTSGTSQYF | TGTGCCAGCAGTACCTCCGGGACTAGCCAGTACTTC
. | few | TRBJ2-5 | TRBV9 | CASSVGGSQETQYF | TGTGCCAGCAGCGTAGGTGGCTCTCAAGAGACCCAGTACTTC
TRBD2 | many | TRBJ2-2 | TRBV5-1 | CASSSRTSGNRELFF | TGCGCCAGCAGCTCACGGACTAGCGGGAACAGGGAGCTGTTTTTT
. | many | TRBJ2-1 | TRBV9 | CASSDNWAEQFF | TGTGCCAGCAGCGATAATTGGGCTGAGCAGTTCTTC
TRBD1 | many | TRBJ2-4 | TRBV4-2 | CASSQVSGGSNIQYF | TGTGCCAGCAGCCAGGTTTCAGGGGGTTCAAACATTCAGTACTTC
. | many | TRBJ2-3 | TRBV15 | CATQEGGGTDTQYF | TGTGCCACTCAGGAAGGAGGGGGCACAGATACGCAGTATTTT